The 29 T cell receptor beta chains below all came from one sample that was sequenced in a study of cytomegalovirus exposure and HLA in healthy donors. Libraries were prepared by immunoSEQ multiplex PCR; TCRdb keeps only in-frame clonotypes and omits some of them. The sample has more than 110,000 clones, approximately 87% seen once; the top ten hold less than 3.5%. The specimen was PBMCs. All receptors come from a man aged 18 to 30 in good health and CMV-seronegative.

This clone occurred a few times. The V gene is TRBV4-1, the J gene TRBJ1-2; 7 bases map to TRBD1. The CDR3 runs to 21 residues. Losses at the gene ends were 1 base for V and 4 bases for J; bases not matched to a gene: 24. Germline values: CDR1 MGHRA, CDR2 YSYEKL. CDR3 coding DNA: TGCGCCAGCAGCCAAGTATTTCCCCCCCCGGCAGGGGGAAGAGTTGGCTATGGCTACACCTTC. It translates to CASSQVFPPPAGGRVGYGYTF.

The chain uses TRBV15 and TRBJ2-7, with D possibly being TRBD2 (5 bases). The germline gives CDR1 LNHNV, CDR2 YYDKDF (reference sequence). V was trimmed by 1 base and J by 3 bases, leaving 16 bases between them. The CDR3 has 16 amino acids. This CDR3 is CATSRVPEGDGYEQYF. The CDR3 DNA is TGTGCCACCAGCAGAGTCCCCGAGGGCGATGGCTACGAGCAGTACTTC.

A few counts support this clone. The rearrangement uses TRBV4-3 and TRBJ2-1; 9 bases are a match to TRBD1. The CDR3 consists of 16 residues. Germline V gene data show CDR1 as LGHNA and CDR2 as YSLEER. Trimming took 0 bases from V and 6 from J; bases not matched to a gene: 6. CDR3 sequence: CASSQDLGTGSNEQFF. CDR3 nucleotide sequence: TGCGCCAGCAGCCAAGATCTGGGGACAGGGTCCAATGAGCAGTTCTTC.

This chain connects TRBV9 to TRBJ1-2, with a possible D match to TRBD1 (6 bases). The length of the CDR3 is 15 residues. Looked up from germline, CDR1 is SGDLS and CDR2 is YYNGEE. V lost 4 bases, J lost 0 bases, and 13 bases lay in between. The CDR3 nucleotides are TGTGCCAGCAGCCCTTTACAGGGAACTAACTATGGCTACACCTTC. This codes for CASSPLQGTNYGYTF. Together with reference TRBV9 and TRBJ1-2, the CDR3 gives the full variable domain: DSGVTQTPKHLITATGQRVTLRCSPRSGDLSVYWYQQSLDQGLQFLIQYYNGEERAKGNILERFSAQQFPDLHSELNLSSLELGDSALYFCASSPLQGTNYGYTFGSGTRLTVV.

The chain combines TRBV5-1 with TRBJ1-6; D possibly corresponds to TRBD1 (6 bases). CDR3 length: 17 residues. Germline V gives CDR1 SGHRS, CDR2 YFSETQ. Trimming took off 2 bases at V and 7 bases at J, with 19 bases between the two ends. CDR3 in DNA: TGCGCCAGCAGCTTCAAACCCCCGACAGGTACCAATTCACCCCTCCACTTT. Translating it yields CASSFKPPTGTNSPLHF. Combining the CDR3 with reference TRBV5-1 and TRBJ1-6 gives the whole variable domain KAGVTQTPRYLIKTRGQQVTLSCSPISGHRSVSWYQQTPGQGLQFLFEYFSETQRNKGNFPGRFSGRQFSNSRSEMNVSTLELGDSALYLCASSFKPPTGTNSPLHFGNGTRLTVT.

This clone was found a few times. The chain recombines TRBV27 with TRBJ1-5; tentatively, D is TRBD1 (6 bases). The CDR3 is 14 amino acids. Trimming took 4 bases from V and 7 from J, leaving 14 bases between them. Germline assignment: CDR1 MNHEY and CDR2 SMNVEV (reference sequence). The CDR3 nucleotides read TGTGCCAGCAGTTCCGGGTCAGGGGAGCAGCCCCAGCATTTT. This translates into CASSSGSGEQPQHF.

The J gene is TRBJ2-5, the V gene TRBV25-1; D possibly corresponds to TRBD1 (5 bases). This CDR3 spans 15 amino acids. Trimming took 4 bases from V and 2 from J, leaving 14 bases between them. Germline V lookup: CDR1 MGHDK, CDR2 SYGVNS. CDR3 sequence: CASSAQGYRQETQYF. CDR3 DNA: TGTGCCAGCAGTGCTCAGGGTTATCGGCAAGAGACCCAGTACTTC.

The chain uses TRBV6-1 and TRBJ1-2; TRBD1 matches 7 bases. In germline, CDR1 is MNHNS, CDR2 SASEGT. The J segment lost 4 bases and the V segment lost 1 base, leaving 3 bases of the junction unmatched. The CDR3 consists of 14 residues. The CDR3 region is CASSEGTGLYGYTF. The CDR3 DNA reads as TGTGCCAGCAGTGAAGGGACAGGTCTCTATGGCTACACCTTC.

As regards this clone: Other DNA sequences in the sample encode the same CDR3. Here the CDR3 reads CASSLAPGTNEKLFF. The CDR3 DNA sequence: TGCGCCAGCAGCTTGGCCCCAGGGACTAATGAAAAACTGTTTTTT. V usage is TRBV5-1 and J usage is TRBJ1-4; D possibly corresponds to TRBD1 (5 bases). Germline CDR1 is SGHRS and CDR2 is YFSETQ. Trimming stripped 0 bases from V and 2 bases from J, with 8 bases between. This CDR3 comprises 15 residues.

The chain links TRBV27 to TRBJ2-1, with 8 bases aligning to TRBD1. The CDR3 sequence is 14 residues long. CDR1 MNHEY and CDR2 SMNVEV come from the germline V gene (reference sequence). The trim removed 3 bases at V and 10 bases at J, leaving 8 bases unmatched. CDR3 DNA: TGTGCCAGCAGTTTCGGGACAGGCGATGCCGAGCAGTTCTTC. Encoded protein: CASSFGTGDAEQFF.

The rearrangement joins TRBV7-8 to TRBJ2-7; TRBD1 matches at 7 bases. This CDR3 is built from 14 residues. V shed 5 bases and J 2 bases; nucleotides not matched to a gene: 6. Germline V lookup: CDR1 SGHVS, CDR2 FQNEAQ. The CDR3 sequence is CASSTRGQTYEQYF. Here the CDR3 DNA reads TGTGCCAGCAGCACCCGGGGACAGACCTACGAGCAGTACTTC.

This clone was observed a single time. The CDR3 region has the DNA TGTGCCAGCAGCGTTAGCGGGGGAGACAATGAGCAGTTCTTC. Amino acid sequence: CASSVSGGDNEQFF. The rearrangement links TRBV9 to TRBJ2-1, with TRBD2 matching over 9 bases. Trimming at V came to 2 bases and at J to 5 bases, leaving 2 bases not matched to a gene. CDR1 and CDR2 (germline): SGDLS, YYNGEE. There are 14 residues in the CDR3.

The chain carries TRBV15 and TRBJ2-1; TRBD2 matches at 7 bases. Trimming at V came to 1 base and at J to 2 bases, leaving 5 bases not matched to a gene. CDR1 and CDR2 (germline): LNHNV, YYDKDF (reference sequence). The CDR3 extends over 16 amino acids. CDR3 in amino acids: CATSRVGAGAYNEQFF. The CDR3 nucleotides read TGTGCCACCAGCAGAGTAGGGGCGGGAGCCTACAATGAGCAGTTCTTC. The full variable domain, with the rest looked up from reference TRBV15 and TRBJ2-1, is DAMVIQNPRYQVTQFGKPVTLSCSQTLNHNVMYWYQQKSSQAPKLLFHYYDKDFNNEADTPDNFQSRRPNTSFCFLDIRSPGLGDTAMYLCATSRVGAGAYNEQFFGPGTRLTVL.

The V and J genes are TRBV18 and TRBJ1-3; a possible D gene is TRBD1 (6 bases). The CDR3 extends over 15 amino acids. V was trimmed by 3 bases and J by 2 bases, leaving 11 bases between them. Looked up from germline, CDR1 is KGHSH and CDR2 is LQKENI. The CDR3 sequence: CASSPQGFTGNTIYF. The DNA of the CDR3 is TGTGCCAGCTCACCCCAGGGGTTTACTGGAAACACCATATATTTT. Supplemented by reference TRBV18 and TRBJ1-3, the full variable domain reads NAGVMQNPRHLVRRRGQEARLRCSPMKGHSHVYWYRQLPEEGLKFMVYLQKENIIDESGMPKERFSAEFPKEGPSILRIQQVVRGDSAAYFCASSPQGFTGNTIYFGEGSWLTVV.

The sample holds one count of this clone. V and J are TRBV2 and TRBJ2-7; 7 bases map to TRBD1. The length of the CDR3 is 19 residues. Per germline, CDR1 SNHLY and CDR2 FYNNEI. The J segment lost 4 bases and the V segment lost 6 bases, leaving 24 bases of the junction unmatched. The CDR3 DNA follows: TGTGCCAGCAGCCCCCCAGCGAGACAGGGCTACGGTCTCGGATACGAGCAGTACTTC. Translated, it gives CASSPPARQGYGLGYEQYF.

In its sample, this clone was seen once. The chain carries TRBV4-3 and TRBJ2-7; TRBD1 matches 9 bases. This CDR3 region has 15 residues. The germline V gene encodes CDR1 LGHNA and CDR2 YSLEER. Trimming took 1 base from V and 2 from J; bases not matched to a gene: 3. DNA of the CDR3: TGCGCCAGCAGCCAAGGCCGGGACAGGGCCTACGAGCAGTACTTC. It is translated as CASSQGRDRAYEQYF.

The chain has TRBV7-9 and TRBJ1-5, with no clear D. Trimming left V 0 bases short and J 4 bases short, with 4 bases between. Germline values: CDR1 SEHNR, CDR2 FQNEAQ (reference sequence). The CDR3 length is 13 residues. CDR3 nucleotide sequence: TGTGCCAGCAGCTTAGCGTTAAATCAGCCCCAGCATTTT. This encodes CASSLALNQPQHF. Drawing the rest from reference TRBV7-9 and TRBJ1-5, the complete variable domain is DTGVSQNPRHKITKRGQNVTFRCDPISEHNRLYWYRQTLGQGPEFLTYFQNEAQLEKSRLLSDRFSAERPKGSFSTLEIQRTEQGDSAMYLCASSLALNQPQHFGDGTRLSIL.

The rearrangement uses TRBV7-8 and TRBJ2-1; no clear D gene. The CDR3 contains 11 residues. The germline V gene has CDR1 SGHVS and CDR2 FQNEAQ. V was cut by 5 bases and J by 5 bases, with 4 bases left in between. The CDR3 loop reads CASSRDNEQFF. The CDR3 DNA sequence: TGTGCCAGCAGCCGTGACAATGAGCAGTTCTTC.

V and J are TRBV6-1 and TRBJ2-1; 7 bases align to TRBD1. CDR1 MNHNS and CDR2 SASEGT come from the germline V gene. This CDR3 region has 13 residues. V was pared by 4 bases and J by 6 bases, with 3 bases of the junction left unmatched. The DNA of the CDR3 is TGTGCCAGCAGTGGGACAGGTCTCAATGAGCAGTTCTTC. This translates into CASSGTGLNEQFF.

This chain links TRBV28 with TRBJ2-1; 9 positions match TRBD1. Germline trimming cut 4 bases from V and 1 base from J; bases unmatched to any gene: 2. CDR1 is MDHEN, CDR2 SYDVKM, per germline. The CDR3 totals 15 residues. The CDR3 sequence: CASSSDRGSYNEQFF. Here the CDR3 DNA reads TGTGCCAGCAGTTCGGACAGGGGTTCCTACAATGAGCAGTTCTTC.

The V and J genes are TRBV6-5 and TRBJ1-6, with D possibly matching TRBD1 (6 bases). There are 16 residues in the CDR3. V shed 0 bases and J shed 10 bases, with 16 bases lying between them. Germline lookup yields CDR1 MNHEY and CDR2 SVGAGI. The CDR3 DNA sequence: TGTGCCAGCAGTTACTCGGGGGCGCGAAGCTCCTCACCCCTCCACTTT. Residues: CASSYSGARSSSPLHF.

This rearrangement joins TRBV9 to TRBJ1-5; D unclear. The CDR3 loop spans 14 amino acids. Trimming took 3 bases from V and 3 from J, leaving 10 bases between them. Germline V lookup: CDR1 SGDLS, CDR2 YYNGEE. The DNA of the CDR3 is TGTGCCAGCAGCGACGGAGCTGACAATCAGCCCCAGCATTTT. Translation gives CASSDGADNQPQHF.

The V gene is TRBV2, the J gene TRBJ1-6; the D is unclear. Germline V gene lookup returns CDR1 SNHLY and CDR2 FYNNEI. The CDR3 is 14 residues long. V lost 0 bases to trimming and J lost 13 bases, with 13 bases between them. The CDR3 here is CASSEAGALGPLHF. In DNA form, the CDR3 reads TGTGCCAGCAGTGAAGCCGGCGCCCTCGGGCCCCTCCACTTT.

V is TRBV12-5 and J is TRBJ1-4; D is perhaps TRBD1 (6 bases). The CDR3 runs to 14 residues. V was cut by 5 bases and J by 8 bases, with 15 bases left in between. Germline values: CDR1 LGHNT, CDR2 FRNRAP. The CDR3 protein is CASGTWTDQEKLFF. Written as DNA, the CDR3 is TGTGCTAGTGGTACATGGACAGACCAAGAAAAACTGTTTTTT.

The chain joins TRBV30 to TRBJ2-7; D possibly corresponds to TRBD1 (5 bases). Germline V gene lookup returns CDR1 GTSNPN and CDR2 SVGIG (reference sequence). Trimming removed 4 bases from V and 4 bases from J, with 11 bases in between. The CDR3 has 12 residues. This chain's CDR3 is CAWTGLGYEQYF. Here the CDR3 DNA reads TGTGCCTGGACAGGGTTGGGATACGAGCAGTACTTC.

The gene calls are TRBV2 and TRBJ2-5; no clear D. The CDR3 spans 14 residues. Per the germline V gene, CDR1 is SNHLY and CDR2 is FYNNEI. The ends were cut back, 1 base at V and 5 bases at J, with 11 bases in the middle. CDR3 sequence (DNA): TGTGCCAGCAGTGAAGAACGACTGAAGGAGACCCAGTACTTC. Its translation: CASSEERLKETQYF.

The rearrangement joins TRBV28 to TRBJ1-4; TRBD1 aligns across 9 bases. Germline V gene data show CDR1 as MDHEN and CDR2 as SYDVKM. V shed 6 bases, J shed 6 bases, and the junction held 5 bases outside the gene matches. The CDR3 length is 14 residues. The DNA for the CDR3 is TGTGCCAGCAGACGGACAGGGGATCATGAAAAACTGTTTTTT. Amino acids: CASRRTGDHEKLFF.

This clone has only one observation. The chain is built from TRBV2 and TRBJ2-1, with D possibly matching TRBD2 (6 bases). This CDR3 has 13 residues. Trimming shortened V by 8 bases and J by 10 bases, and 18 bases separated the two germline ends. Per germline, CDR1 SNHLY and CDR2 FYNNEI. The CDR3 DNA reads TGTGCCAGCCTGACGGGAGTCAATGGGGAGCAGTTCTTC. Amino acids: CASLTGVNGEQFF.

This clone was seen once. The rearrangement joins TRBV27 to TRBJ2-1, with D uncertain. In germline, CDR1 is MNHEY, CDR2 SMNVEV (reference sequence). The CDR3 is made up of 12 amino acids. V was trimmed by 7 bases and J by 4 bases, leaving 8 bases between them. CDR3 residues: CASKEEYNEQFF. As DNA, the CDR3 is TGTGCCAGCAAAGAGGAATACAATGAGCAGTTCTTC.